A selection of T cell receptor beta chains follows, all from one sample in a study of T cells in tumors after PD-1 blockade. Sequencing was performed with immunoSEQ multiplex PCR; in TCRdb, only in-frame clones are kept and a portion is missing. The table records more than 40,000 clones, 79% of them present only once. The starting material was PBMCs, obtained before anti-PD-1 therapy. The receptor source for this set is a human donor with advanced basal cell or squamous cell carcinoma (not recorded which). Both conserved end residues are part of each CDR3. A D gene is named only where the DNA matches it firmly. The listing skips clone size in some rows; elsewhere it reads once, few, many or a size class.

v_gene	abundance	j_gene	d_gene	CDR3aa	CDR3nt
TRBV2	once	TRBJ2-7	-	CASSEGGVHEQYF	TGTGCCAGCAGTGAAGGGGGGGTCCACGAGCAGTACTTC
TRBV19	-	TRBJ1-1	TRBD1	CASSVQGATEAFF	TGTGCCAGTAGTGTACAGGGGGCGACTGAAGCTTTCTTT
TRBV13	-	TRBJ2-7	-	CASRTQGTYEQYF	TGTGCCAGCAGGACACAGGGAACCTACGAGCAGTACTTC
TRBV9	-	TRBJ2-3	-	CASSVDGTSTDTQYF	TGTGCCAGCAGCGTAGACGGAACTAGCACAGATACGCAGTATTTT
TRBV10-2	-	TRBJ2-1	-	CASSRWDSFGTYNEQFF	TGCGCCAGCAGTCGTTGGGACTCCTTCGGCACCTACAATGAGCAGTTCTTC
TRBV5-6	few	TRBJ2-1	-	CASSFGASAYNEQFF	TGTGCCAGCAGCTTTGGTGCTAGCGCCTACAATGAGCAGTTCTTC
TRBV7-8	-	TRBJ2-7	TRBD1	CASSLAGTGSYEQYF	TGTGCCAGCAGCTTAGCCGGGACAGGGTCCTACGAGCAGTACTTC
TRBV10-3	-	TRBJ1-1	-	CAISEGSEAFF	TGTGCCATCAGTGAGGGGAGTGAAGCTTTCTTT
TRBV18	-	TRBJ2-3	-	CASSPPEGGTDTQYF	TGTGCCAGCTCACCACCGGAGGGAGGCACAGATACGCAGTATTTT
TRBV7-9	-	TRBJ1-6	-	CASSLMGTENSPLHF	TGTGCCAGCAGCTTGATGGGGACGGAGAATTCACCCCTCCACTTT
TRBV3-1/TRBV3-2	-	TRBJ2-7	-	CASSQEPGSYEQYF	TGTGCCAGCAGCCAAGAGCCAGGCTCCTACGAGCAGTACTTC
TRBV10-2	-	TRBJ2-1	-	CASRTGNSYNEQFF	TGCGCCAGCAGAACAGGGAATTCCTACAATGAGCAGTTCTTC
TRBV2	-	TRBJ2-3	TRBD1	CASSRRTGGKIDTQYF	TGTGCCAGCAGTCGCCGGACAGGGGGAAAGATAGATACGCAGTATTTT
TRBV2	few	TRBJ2-1	-	CASSPPLTRNEQFF	TGTGCCAGCAGTCCTCCCTTGACTAGAAATGAGCAGTTCTTC
TRBV3-1/TRBV3-2	-	TRBJ2-6	-	CASSPSDGANVLTF	TGTGCCAGCAGCCCCTCAGACGGGGCCAACGTCCTGACTTTC
TRBV5-4	-	TRBJ2-1	-	CASSFTDYNEQFF	TGTGCCAGCAGTTTTACAGATTACAATGAGCAGTTCTTC
TRBV6-6	-	TRBJ1-2	-	CASSLLSAGESSNYGYTF	TGTGCCAGCAGTCTCCTCTCGGCGGGCGAGAGCTCTAACTATGGCTACACCTTC
TRBV19	-	TRBJ1-1	-	CASSTTGNTEAFF	TGTGCCAGTAGTACGACAGGTAACACTGAAGCTTTCTTT
TRBV29-1	-	TRBJ1-4	-	CSVVGLIGEKLFF	TGCAGCGTTGTCGGGTTAATAGGTGAAAAACTGTTTTTT
TRBV12-3/TRBV12-4	-	TRBJ1-2	TRBD1	CASSLDRGGYTF	TGTGCCAGCAGTTTAGACAGGGGTGGCTACACCTTC
TRBV19	-	TRBJ1-3	TRBD1	CASNQGAGNTIYF	TGTGCCAGCAACCAGGGGGCCGGAAACACCATATATTTT
TRBV14	-	TRBJ2-5	TRBD2	CASSQGTGGQETQYF	TGTGCCAGCAGCCAAGGAACGGGGGGACAAGAGACCCAGTACTTC
TRBV2	-	TRBJ2-3	TRBD1	CASRLRDSSTDTQYF	TGTGCCAGCAGGTTACGGGACAGTAGCACAGATACGCAGTATTTT
TRBV28	-	TRBJ1-5	TRBD1	CAVRHFKGADQPQHF	TGTGCCGTCCGTCATTTCAAGGGGGCAGATCAGCCCCAGCATTTT
TRBV6-1	-	TRBJ1-5	-	CASSEWEQSQPQHF	TGTGCCAGCAGTGAATGGGAGCAAAGTCAGCCCCAGCATTTT
TRBV7-9	-	TRBJ1-6	-	CASSLAQGLDSPLHF	TGTGCCAGCAGCTTAGCACAGGGTCTGGATTCACCCCTCCACTTT